This T cell receptor (beta chain) was identified in a study of beta chain features in type 1 diabetes. In the study overall: Examination spanned fewer than 140,000,000 sorted cells from all samples. Study-level points and caveats: High-TCR-expressing cells could be over-represented by cDNA sequencing. Naive, central memory and regulatory TCRB repertoires appeared more similar among patients than healthy donors. Moderate yet significant TCRB CDR3 shortening was seen in Type 1 diabetes patients in all four CD4+ subsets.

The germline gives CDR1 MGHRA, CDR2 YSYEKL. This CDR3 spans 13 amino acids. Expressed TCRB transcripts were sequenced after all isolated RNA was converted to cDNA. An average about 3.6 million reads came from naive, central memory and regulatory T cell samples. TCRdb's table, derived via immunoSEQ multiplex PCR, lists solely in-frame clones and lacks some. The sample consists of 250,000 to 350,000 clones, about 13% of them appearing once. In this sample, this clone turned up a few times. Its target is not known. The junction shows a germline mismatch at one end, possibly a read error. The sequenced material came from naive CD4+ T cells from blood. The chain joins TRBV4-1 to TRBJ2-5; the D is unclear. The receptor was derived from a man younger than 45 with type 1 diabetes. This CDR3 is CASSQDPGETQYF. The CDR3 bases are TGTGCCAGCAGCCAAGATCCGGGAGAGACCCAGTACTTC.